The rows below give T cell receptor beta chains drawn from one sample of a study of blood T cell repertoires in COVID-19. Profiled with immunoSEQ multiplex PCR; TCRdb holds only in-frame clones, not every one. The data contain about 220,000 clones, 84% of them seen just once; the ten biggest clones take up 9.7%. Sequencing used peripheral blood. These receptors were collected from a man aged 45 to 65 with active or convalescent COVID-19. Both conserved end residues are part of each CDR3. Fields, in order: V gene, D gene, clone size, J gene, CDR3 protein, CDR3 DNA. A D gene is named only where the DNA matches it firmly. Size tells how often a clone was seen (once, few, many) or the class of an expanded clone, and some rows leave it out.

TRBV5-4	TRBD1	NA	TRBJ1-2	CASSQGQLLNYGYTF	TGTGCCAGCAGCCAGGGACAGCTACTAAACTATGGCTACACCTTC
TRBV5-1	NA	NA	TRBJ1-2	CASSQHDGQSGGYTF	TGCGCCAGCAGCCAGCACGACGGACAGTCCGGTGGCTACACCTTC
TRBV2	TRBD1	NA	TRBJ1-6	CASSTTGESPLHF	TGTGCCAGCAGTACTACAGGGGAATCACCCCTCCACTTT
TRBV10-3	TRBD2	NA	TRBJ2-3	CAISESRGLAGGDTQYF	TGTGCCATCAGTGAGTCTAGGGGGCTAGCGGGGGGAGATACGCAGTATTTT
TRBV7-9	NA	once	TRBJ1-1	CASSLSNRGTEAFF	TGTGCCAGCAGCTTATCAAATAGGGGGACTGAAGCTTTCTTT
TRBV5-5	NA	NA	TRBJ1-4	CASSLDSSTNEKLFF	TGTGCCAGCAGCTTGGACAGCTCAACTAATGAAAAACTGTTTTTT
TRBV5-6	NA	NA	TRBJ1-5	CASSLSGDQPQHF	TGTGCCAGCAGCTTGTCCGGAGATCAGCCCCAGCATTTT
TRBV18	NA	NA	TRBJ1-1	CASSPGGGSGAFF	TGTGCCAGCTCACCAGGCGGGGGCAGCGGAGCTTTCTTT
TRBV6-1	TRBD1	NA	TRBJ1-1	CASSRTGGTEAFF	TGTGCCAGCAGTCGGACAGGGGGAACTGAAGCTTTCTTT
TRBV6-6	NA	NA	TRBJ2-5	CASSPGGETQYF	TGTGCCAGCAGCCCTGGGGGGGAGACCCAGTACTTC
TRBV18	TRBD1	NA	TRBJ2-2	CASSPPVGQGNTGELFF	TGTGCCAGCTCACCACCCGTTGGACAGGGCAACACCGGGGAGCTGTTTTTT
TRBV7-3	NA	NA	TRBJ2-3	CASSEGVADTQYF	TGTGCCAGCAGCGAAGGAGTTGCAGATACGCAGTATTTT
TRBV2	TRBD1	NA	TRBJ2-3	CASSPGQGGTDTQYF	TGTGCCAGCAGCCCGGGACAGGGAGGCACAGATACGCAGTATTTT
TRBV7-9	NA	once	TRBJ1-1	CASSLTIRGGAKLNTEAFF	TGTGCCAGCAGCTTAACAATTAGAGGGGGAGCCAAACTGAACACTGAAGCTTTCTTT
TRBV28	NA	NA	TRBJ1-5	CASSTLGGNQPQHF	TGTGCCAGCAGTACCCTCGGAGGCAATCAGCCCCAGCATTTT
TRBV19	TRBD2	NA	TRBJ2-1	CASSLSAGGPLNEQFF	TGTGCCAGTAGTCTTTCAGCGGGAGGGCCTCTTAATGAGCAGTTCTTC
TRBV4-3	TRBD1	NA	TRBJ1-1	CASSQDPGGMNTEAFF	TGCGCCAGCAGCCAAGATCCAGGGGGCATGAACACTGAAGCTTTCTTT
TRBV28	NA	NA	TRBJ2-2	CASRAGTGELFF	TGTGCCAGCAGAGCCGGGACCGGGGAGCTGTTTTTT
TRBV5-1	NA	few	TRBJ2-2	CASSSQGNTGELFF	TGCGCCAGCAGCTCCCAGGGGAACACCGGGGAGCTGTTTTTT
TRBV7-8	TRBD1	NA	TRBJ1-2	CASSPSPGTDPSRGYTF	TGTGCCAGCAGTCCTTCACCCGGGACAGACCCGTCGCGGGGCTACACCTTC
TRBV18	NA	NA	TRBJ1-1	CASSPQAGSTEAFF	TGTGCCAGCTCACCACAAGCCGGGAGCACTGAAGCTTTCTTT
TRBV28	NA	NA	TRBJ1-4	CASSFQDRGEKLFF	TGTGCCAGCAGTTTTCAGGACAGAGGTGAAAAACTGTTTTTT